This TCR beta chain was retrieved from a study of blood T cell repertoires in COVID-19. On the study more broadly: Samples came from the United States, Italy and Spain, spanning acute and convalescent COVID-19. PBMCs, B-cell-depleted T cells, or T cells were the source of the cDNA or gDNA that made up the material.

In the original workflow: How many nucleated cells were present was estimated from reference gene primer amplification. The repertoire was sequenced with immunoSEQ multiplex PCR; TCRdb's copy has only in-frame clones and lacks some. The D gene and trimming were derived from the DNA, and the V and J assignments and clone size from that table. The sample yields some 340,000 clones, approximately 81% seen once. This CDR3 is 13 amino acids long. This TCR was recovered from a woman younger than 35 with acute or convalescent COVID-19. The specimen sequenced was peripheral blood. The chain uses TRBV12-1 and TRBJ2-1; the table's D gene call, TRBD1, was not cross checked with the DNA. TRBV12-1 is classified as a pseudogene. The CDR3 sequence: CASRGDRDNEQFF. The DNA for the CDR3 is TGTGCCAGCAGAGGGGACAGAGACAATGAGCAGTTCTTC.